The 21 T cell receptor beta chains presented below share a single source sample, sequenced in a study of T cell clonality in common variable immunodeficiency. The protocol was immunoSEQ multiplex PCR, while the TCRdb copy is restricted to in-frame clones and leaves out a portion. Recorded here are roughly 43,000 clones, with no singletons, and the ten leading clones hold 0.68%. The sample taken for sequencing was peripheral blood mononuclear cells. Every receptor here comes from a person aged 18 to 70 in good health.

There are many counts of this clone. The CDR3 sequence is CASTQTGKNTEAFF. The covered CDR3 bases are TGTGCCAGCACCCAGACAGGGAAGAACACTGAA. The chain recombines TRBV7-3 with TRBJ1-1, with 7 bases that match TRBD1. The read terminates 3 residues ahead of where the CDR3 ends, so the germline J gene completes it. J gave up 1 base and V 7 bases, and 6 bases lay outside the gene matches. The CDR3 extends over 14 amino acids. Germline V gene lookup returns CDR1 SGHTA and CDR2 FQGTGA. Based on the CDR3 plus reference TRBV7-3 and TRBJ1-1, the full variable domain is GAGVSQTPSNKVTEKGKYVELRCDPISGHTALYWYRQSLGQGPEFLIYFQGTGAADDSGLPNDRFFAVRPEGSVSTLKIQRTERGDSAVYLCASTQTGKNTEAFFGQGTRLTVV.

This clone showed up many times. The read stops 3 residues short of the end of the CDR3; the missing end is completed from the germline J gene. The V call is TRBV20-1, the J call TRBJ1-1; no clear D gene. This CDR3 spans 12 amino acids. V was pared by 1 base and J by 0 bases, with 3 bases between. The germline gives CDR1 DFQATT, CDR2 SNEGSKA (reference sequence). The sequenced CDR3 bases are TGCAGTGCTAGAGCGGTGAACACTGAA. Its protein product is CSARAVNTE. The complete CDR3 protein is CSARAVNTEAFF.

This clone was seen many times. The CDR3 end lies 3 residues beyond the end of the read and is filled in from the germline J gene. This sequence joins TRBV28 and TRBJ1-2; 9 bases align to TRBD1. The germline V gene has CDR1 MDHEN and CDR2 SYDVKM. V dropped 5 bases and J dropped 6; count of bases not matched to a gene: 4. This CDR3 contains 13 residues. CDR3 bases read: TGTGCCAGCAGTCCTAGGACAGGGGATGGC. Protein product: CASSPRTGDG. The entire CDR3 reads CASSPRTGDGYTF.

This clone has ten or more counts. The read comes to an end 3 residues before the CDR3 does, leaving the germline J gene to fill in the end. J is TRBJ1-3 and V is TRBV5-4; D possibly corresponds to TRBD1 (6 bases). This CDR3 region has 15 residues. From germline, CDR1 is SGHNT and CDR2 YYREEE (reference sequence). V lost 4 bases, J lost 4 bases, and 15 bases lay in between. The sequenced CDR3 bases are TGTGCCAGCAGCAGAACGACAGGCCCGGGAAACACC. This encodes CASSRTTGPGNT. The entire CDR3 protein reads CASSRTTGPGNTIYF.

In this sample, this clone turned up many times. Sequencing ends 3 residues short of the CDR3 end; the germline J gene provides the rest. The V and J genes are TRBV11-2 and TRBJ1-3, with a tentative D call TRBD1 (6 bases). This CDR3 comprises 15 residues. CDR1 is SGHAT, CDR2 FQNNGV, per germline. The V and J ends lost 3 bases and 3 bases respectively, with 12 bases between them. The CDR3 bases that were read are TGTGCCAGCAGCTTGGGGCCAGGGGTTGGAAACACC. It translates to CASSLGPGVGNT. The complete CDR3 protein is CASSLGPGVGNTIYF.

This clone was detected ten times or more. The read stops 3 residues short of the end of the CDR3; the missing end is completed from the germline J gene. The chain recombines TRBV28 with TRBJ2-7; D possibly corresponds to TRBD1 (6 bases). Germline V gives CDR1 MDHEN, CDR2 SYDVKM. Trimming took 7 bases from V and 0 from J, leaving 16 bases between them. CDR3 length: 15 residues. The CDR3 sequence is CASTKGGTGSYEQYF. CDR3 DNA, as far as it was read: TGTGCCAGCACCAAAGGGGGTACAGGCTCCTACGAG.

This clone has a count of ten or more. Read data end 3 residues before the CDR3 end; the end is taken from the germline J gene. The V gene is TRBV9, the J gene TRBJ1-2; D gene ambiguous. This CDR3 has 13 residues. Trimming took off 5 bases at V and 4 bases at J, with 12 bases between the two ends. In germline, CDR1 is SGDLS, CDR2 YYNGEE. CDR3 region: CASRGSRSYGYTF. Partial CDR3 DNA: TGTGCCAGCAGAGGGTCCCGGAGCTATGGC.

This clone has at least ten counts. The CDR3 goes on 3 residues after the read ends, and that part is filled in from the germline J gene. This rearrangement joins TRBV2 to TRBJ2-2; TRBD1 is a possible D gene (6 bases). Trimming pared 8 bases from V and 1 base from J, leaving 8 bases between. The V gene's germline CDR1 is SNHLY and CDR2 FYNNEI. The CDR3 is made up of 13 amino acids. The CDR3 reads CASQQGNTGELFF. Partial CDR3 DNA: TGTGCCAGCCAACAGGGGAACACCGGGGAG.

This clone was seen ten or more times. The CDR3 is cut off 3 residues early in the read; its end comes from the germline J gene. The J gene is TRBJ2-2, the V gene TRBV6-2 or TRBV6-3; no clear D gene. Trimming pared 2 bases from V and 5 bases from J, leaving 6 bases between. Germline loops: CDR1 MNHEY, CDR2 SVGEGT. The CDR3 is made up of 13 amino acids. The CDR3: CASSYLGTGELFF. Incomplete CDR3 DNA: TGTGCCAGCAGTTACCTAGGTACCGGGGAG.

This clone was seen repeatedly, ten times or more. The CDR3 end falls 3 residues outside the read, so it is completed with the germline J gene. The chain carries TRBV7-9 and TRBJ2-1; 8 nucleotides align to TRBD2. With 3 bases clipped from V and 6 bases from J, the junction kept 7 bases outside the gene matches. This CDR3 has 15 amino acids. The germline CDR1 and CDR2 sequences are SEHNR and FQNEAQ (reference sequence). The CDR3 DNA, read in part, is TGTGCCAGCAGCTTGACGGGGGGGGAATTCAATGAG. It specifies CASSLTGGEFNE. The full CDR3 reads CASSLTGGEFNEQFF. The entire variable domain, with the rest obtained from reference TRBV7-9 and TRBJ2-1, is as follows: DTGVSQNPRHKITKRGQNVTFRCDPISEHNRLYWYRQTLGQGPEFLTYFQNEAQLEKSRLLSDRFSAERPKGSFSTLEIQRTEQGDSAMYLCASSLTGGEFNEQFFGPGTRLTVL.

Ten or more counts support this clone. From the germline J gene comes the end of the CDR3, since the read stops 3 residues before it. This sequence joins TRBV5-6 and TRBJ2-5; the D gene is possibly TRBD1 (6 bases). The ends were cut back, 4 bases at V and 5 bases at J, with 15 bases in the middle. From germline, CDR1 is SGHDT and CDR2 YYEEEE. The CDR3 is made up of 14 amino acids. CDR3: CASSPWTVRETQYF. CDR3 bases read: TGTGCCAGCAGCCCCTGGACAGTTCGGGAGACC.

This clone was found many times. The read ends 3 residues before the CDR3 terminus; that terminus is restored from the germline J gene. J is TRBJ2-7 and V is TRBV6-1; 8 positions agree with TRBD1. J was trimmed by 0 bases and V by 0 bases; bases with no gene match: 4. The CDR3 is 16 amino acids. Germline values: CDR1 MNHNS, CDR2 SASEGT. The CDR3 sequence is CASSEADRASSYEQYF. The CDR3 DNA, read in part, is TGTGCCAGCAGTGAAGCGGACAGGGCAAGCTCCTACGAG.

This clone was observed many times. The read halts 3 residues ahead of the CDR3 end, with the missing end drawn from the germline J gene. The chain combines TRBV6-1 with TRBJ1-4; perhaps TRBD1 as D (5 bases). CDR1 is MNHNS and CDR2 is SASEGT in the germline V gene. V dropped 3 bases and J dropped 7 bases, with 15 bases sitting between them. The length of the CDR3 is 15 residues. CDR3 DNA, as far as it was read: TGTGCCAGCAGTGATTGGGGGGGAAGAGGTGAAAAA. It is translated as CASSDWGGRGEK. The full CDR3 reads CASSDWGGRGEKLFF.

In this sample, this clone turned up many times. The read gets to within 3 residues of the CDR3 end, and the germline J gene fills in the rest. The rearrangement uses TRBV12-3 or TRBV12-4 and TRBJ2-1; 8 bases are shared with TRBD2. CDR3 length: 13 residues. V was pared by 8 bases and J by 5 bases, with 5 bases of the junction left unmatched. The CDR3 loop is CASGGGPNNEQFF. CDR3 bases read: TGTGCCAGCGGCGGGGGGCCGAACAATGAG.

Ten or more counts support this clone. With the read ending 3 residues before the CDR3 end, the germline J gene is used to fill in that end. The chain combines TRBV11-2 with TRBJ2-5, with 10 bases fitting TRBD2. This CDR3 contains 15 residues. Germline CDR1 and CDR2: SGHAT and FQNNGV. V lost 3 bases and J lost 2; bases outside the gene matches: 3. The sequenced part of the CDR3 DNA is TGTGCCAGCAGCTTTACTAGCGGGGAACAAGAGACC. Translation: CASSFTSGEQET. The full CDR3 is CASSFTSGEQETQYF.

This clone was recorded many times. The CDR3 goes on 3 residues after the read ends, and that part is filled in from the germline J gene. The V gene is TRBV10-3, the J gene TRBJ2-2; a possible D gene is TRBD2 (6 bases). The CDR3 is 11 residues long. Germline V lookup: CDR1 ENHRY, CDR2 SYGVKD. The sequenced part of the CDR3 DNA is TGTGCCATCATGCAAGCGGGCAAG. It yields the protein CAIMQAGK. The whole CDR3 sequence reads CAIMQAGKLFF.

In its sample, this clone was seen many times. Sequencing ends 3 residues short of the CDR3 end; the germline J gene provides the rest. The chain combines TRBV20-1 with TRBJ2-7; tentative D call: TRBD1 (5 bases). CDR3 length: 11 residues. CDR1 and CDR2 (germline): DFQATT, SNEGSKA (reference sequence). The part of the CDR3 DNA that was read is TGCAGCGCGGACATTTCCTACGAG. Translation gives CSADISYE. The whole CDR3 is CSADISYEQYF.

This clone was seen many times. The CDR3 extends 3 residues past the end of the read, so its final part is completed from the germline J gene. V is TRBV20-1 and J is TRBJ2-7; the match to TRBD1 covers 8 bases. There are 13 residues in the CDR3. Germline values: CDR1 DFQATT, CDR2 SNEGSKA (reference sequence). With V trimmed by 6 bases and J by 0 bases, 4 bases remained unmatched. The CDR3 loop is CSAEQGDSYEQYF. The covered CDR3 bases are TGCAGTGCGGAACAGGGGGACTCCTACGAG.

At least ten counts were recorded for this clone. The sequence runs out 3 residues before the end of the CDR3; the remainder is reconstructed from the germline J gene. The J gene is TRBJ2-5, the V gene TRBV10-3; D might be TRBD1 (6 bases). The CDR3 sequence is 14 residues long. Germline V gene lookup returns CDR1 ENHRY and CDR2 SYGVKD. V shed 4 bases and J shed 1 base, with 10 bases lying between them. CDR3 bases read: TGTGCCATCAGTGGGGGACAATTCCAAGAGACC. Translating it yields CAISGGQFQET. The entire CDR3 sequence reads CAISGGQFQETQYF.

This clone was found many times. The read ends 3 residues before the CDR3 terminus; that terminus is restored from the germline J gene. V and J are TRBV10-3 and TRBJ1-3, with TRBD1 identical over 7 bases. The CDR3 is 21 residues long. Germline trimming cut 0 bases from V and 0 bases from J; bases unmatched to any gene: 17. Germline-derived CDR1 and CDR2 are ENHRY and SYGVKD. CDR3 protein: CAISESWWDSREGASGNTIYF. Partial CDR3 DNA: TGTGCCATCAGTGAGTCTTGGTGGGACAGTAGAGAGGGAGCCTCTGGAAACACC.

Ten or more counts support this clone. The CDR3 is cut off 3 residues early in the read; its end comes from the germline J gene. The chain uses TRBV5-1 and TRBJ1-1; D not certain. This CDR3 spans 13 amino acids. In germline, CDR1 is SGHRS, CDR2 YFSETQ. The part of the CDR3 DNA that was read is TGCGCCAGCAGCTTTAGGTTAGAACAGCAA. This gives the protein CASSFRLEQQ. The whole CDR3 protein is CASSFRLEQQAFF.